This T cell receptor beta chain was observed in a study of tumor-infiltrating lymphocytes in primary liver carcinoma. Study-level background: Regardless of tissue type, samples showed similar yields of roughly 3.5 to 7.5 million productive TCRbeta reads.

As concerns this clonotype: Its matching antigen is unknown.

The study, taken as a whole, reports: It was tumor-adjacent and tumor-blood pairs that overlapped less than tumor region pairs did. Only about 8-24% of top clones showed up in all five tumor regions.

Co-extraction yielded RNA and DNA from around 20-30 mg of unsorted bulk tissue. The patients lived with chronic HBV infection and had not yet received any treatment. Priming with a constant-region primer yielded TCR beta cDNA from roughly 500 ng total RNA. Generation of the TCR beta libraries relied on three nested multiplex PCR rounds using slightly modified ARM-PCR. TCRdb passed the multiplex PCR reads through MiXCR, listing each CDR3 protein once. The sample yields some 190,000 distinct CDR3 sequences, approximately 86% seen once. This sequence was found in a man aged 35 to 55 with primary liver carcinoma and hepatitis B virus infection. The sample comprised tumor tissue from primary liver carcinoma.

The CDR3 DNA follows: TGCAGCGTCACTCTAGCGGGAGTAAAGGATACGCAGTATTTT. This codes for CSVTLAGVKDTQYF. J is TRBJ2-3 and V is TRBV29-1; 10 nucleotides line up with TRBD2. After removal of 6 bases from V and 6 bases from J, the junction contained 9 bases not matched to a gene. This CDR3 is built from 14 residues. Germline V gene lookup returns CDR1 SQVTM and CDR2 ANQGSEA.